This entry lists 29 T cell receptor beta chains sequenced from one sample in a study of identical twins. Each CDR3 protein is one row after TCRdb ran MiXCR on the 5' RACE reads. The sample has about 240,000 distinct CDR3 sequences; 6% to 8% are singletons. In addition, the sample was reused for a study of yellow fever vaccine responses in identical twins.

What was sequenced was CD8+ T cells sorted from blood. These receptors were taken from a woman under 30 in good health.

This clonotype came up a few times. The chain carries TRBV6-1 and TRBJ1-1; D gene uncertain. In germline, CDR1 is MNHNS, CDR2 SASEGT. The germline V and J ends were trimmed by 6 bases and 3 bases, with 11 bases remaining between them. The length of the CDR3 is 13 residues. The CDR3 DNA reads TGTGCCAGCAGAGAGGGCGAGGACACTGAAGCTTTCTTT. Amino acid sequence: CASREGEDTEAFF.

This clonotype was counted ten times or more. The chain combines TRBV12-3 or TRBV12-4 with TRBJ1-5; D is unresolved. The CDR3 spans 12 residues. V was cut by 4 bases and J by 6 bases, with 7 bases left in between. CDR3 sequence (DNA): TGTGCCAGCAGTTCGGGTCGTCAGCCCCAGCATTTT. Encoded protein: CASSSGRQPQHF.

The chain uses TRBV7-8 and TRBJ2-3; 8 nucleotides agree with TRBD2. This CDR3 is 17 amino acids long. V shed 5 bases and J 2 bases; nucleotides not matched to a gene: 12. In germline, CDR1 is SGHVS, CDR2 FQNEAQ. CDR3 in amino acids: CASSPHSAGVFTDTQYF. In DNA form, the CDR3 reads TGTGCCAGCAGCCCACACTCAGCGGGGGTCTTCACAGATACGCAGTATTTT.

This clonotype was seen a few times. The gene calls are TRBV29-1 and TRBJ2-2; TRBD2 aligns across 11 bases. V was clipped by 6 bases and J by 5 bases; unmatched bases: 5. Germline V gene sequence: CDR1 SQVTM, CDR2 ANQGSEA. The CDR3 consists of 14 residues. The CDR3 nucleotides read TGCAGCGTCACCGGGACTAGCGGTACCGGGGAGCTGTTTTTT. Its protein is CSVTGTSGTGELFF.

The genes are TRBV28 and TRBJ2-1; 7 nucleotides align to TRBD1. This CDR3 has 15 amino acids. Germline trimming cut 8 bases from V and 7 bases from J; bases unmatched to any gene: 14. Germline V gives CDR1 MDHEN, CDR2 SYDVKM. The CDR3 loop reads CASLSEGARGNEQFF. The CDR3 region has the DNA TGTGCCAGCCTCTCCGAGGGGGCGCGTGGTAATGAGCAGTTCTTC.

This clonotype was picked up many times. The gene calls are TRBV24-1 and TRBJ2-1; no definite D call. V was pared by 3 bases and J by 8 bases, with 16 bases between. The CDR3 has 15 residues. CDR1 is KGHDR, CDR2 SFDVKD, per germline. The DNA of the CDR3 is TGTGCCACCAGTGATCCCCGCCATAGTTTCTATGAGCAGTTCTTC. Its translation is CATSDPRHSFYEQFF.

This clonotype was observed many times. This chain connects TRBV12-3 or TRBV12-4 to TRBJ2-3, with D possibly matching TRBD2 (5 bases). This CDR3 is 14 amino acids long. The V and J ends lost 7 bases and 0 bases respectively, with 11 bases between them. The CDR3 nucleotides are TGTGCCAGCAACCGTGGACTCAGCACAGATACGCAGTATTTT. It translates to CASNRGLSTDTQYF.

This chain connects TRBV7-6 to TRBJ2-3, with 9 bases fitting TRBD2. The CDR3 is made up of 17 amino acids. CDR1 is SGHVS, CDR2 FNYEAQ, per germline. Germline trimming cut 1 base from V and 0 bases from J; bases unmatched to any gene: 5. Written as DNA, the CDR3 is TGTGCCAGCAGCTTAGTGGCGGGGGGGCCTAGCACAGATACGCAGTATTTT. This gives the protein CASSLVAGGPSTDTQYF.

The sample holds many counts of this clonotype. The chain uses TRBV20-1 and TRBJ2-1; D unresolved. Germline assignment: CDR1 DFQATT and CDR2 SNEGSKA (reference sequence). V was trimmed by 0 bases and J by 4 bases, leaving 13 bases between them. This CDR3 has 15 amino acids. The CDR3 nucleotides read TGCAGTGCTAGAGAGGGCAGACCCTATTACAATGAGCAGTTCTTC. Its translation is CSAREGRPYYNEQFF.

This clonotype occurred many times. V is TRBV27 and J is TRBJ2-3; D unresolved. The V gene lost 5 bases and the J gene lost 0 bases, with 12 bases spanning the gap. CDR1 and CDR2 (germline): MNHEY, SMNVEV (reference sequence). This CDR3 comprises 15 residues. CDR3 residues: CASSLVAWSTDTQYF. The CDR3 DNA reads TGTGCCAGCAGTCTGGTGGCCTGGAGCACAGATACGCAGTATTTT.

This clonotype was observed many times. The chain is built from TRBV12-3 or TRBV12-4 and TRBJ2-1; weak D call: TRBD2 (7 bases). V lost 5 bases to trimming and J lost 2 bases, with 16 bases between them. The CDR3 is made up of 16 amino acids. The CDR3 coding sequence is TGTGCCAGCAGTCCGGGGACCGGGGGGCCCTACAATGAGCAGTTCTTC. This translates into CASSPGTGGPYNEQFF.

This clonotype was detected ten times or more. The V call is TRBV12-3 or TRBV12-4, the J call TRBJ2-1; TRBD1 is a possible D gene (5 bases). V was pared by 6 bases and J by 0 bases, with 15 bases between. The CDR3 consists of 16 residues. CDR3 in amino acids: CASSPWGSNSYNEQFF. The CDR3 DNA sequence: TGTGCCAGCAGCCCTTGGGGCTCCAACTCCTACAATGAGCAGTTCTTC.

The V and J genes are TRBV29-1 and TRBJ2-3, with D possibly matching TRBD2 (5 bases). Trimming removed 4 bases at V and 5 bases at J, with 16 bases between. Germline-derived CDR1 and CDR2 are SQVTM and ANQGSEA. There are 14 residues in the CDR3. This CDR3 reads CSVAATGSLDTQYF. CDR3 in DNA: TGCAGCGTTGCGGCAACGGGGAGTTTAGATACGCAGTATTTT.

In its sample, this clonotype was seen a few times. The gene calls are TRBV11-2 and TRBJ2-5; 7 nucleotides agree with TRBD2. CDR1 SGHAT and CDR2 FQNNGV come from the germline V gene. The CDR3 totals 15 residues. The J segment lost 5 bases and the V segment lost 3 bases, leaving 9 bases of the junction unmatched. For the CDR3, the DNA is TGTGCCAGCAGCTTCCTTGCGGGGGTATCGGAGACCCAGTACTTC. This sequence encodes CASSFLAGVSETQYF. The whole variable domain, filled in from reference TRBV11-2 and TRBJ2-5, reads EAGVAQSPRYKIIEKRQSVAFWCNPISGHATLYWYQQILGQGPKLLIQFQNNGVVDDSQLPKDRFSAERLKGVDSTLKIQPAKLEDSAVYLCASSFLAGVSETQYFGPGTRLLVL.

At least ten counts were recorded for this clonotype. This chain joins TRBV7-8 and TRBJ2-7; 9 nucleotides align to TRBD1. J lost 4 bases, V lost 5 bases, and 12 bases had no gene match. The CDR3 runs to 16 residues. Germline CDR1 SGHVS, CDR2 FQNEAQ. CDR3 sequence: CASSPRGGDRDYEQYF. The CDR3 DNA reads TGTGCCAGCAGCCCTCGGGGAGGGGACAGGGATTACGAGCAGTACTTC.

V and J are TRBV5-5 and TRBJ2-1, with 7 nucleotides matching TRBD2. This CDR3 spans 14 amino acids. Germline CDR1 SGHKS, CDR2 YYEKEE (reference sequence). Trimming removed 7 bases from V and 3 bases from J; junction bases left unmatched: 7. CDR3 loop: CASYIGGSYNEQFF. The CDR3 DNA reads TGTGCCAGCTACATCGGGGGGAGCTACAATGAGCAGTTCTTC.

This clonotype showed up just a few times. The V and J genes are TRBV11-2 and TRBJ2-3, with 12 bases that match TRBD2. Germline loops: CDR1 SGHAT, CDR2 FQNNGV. The CDR3 is made up of 21 amino acids. The junction had 21 bases not matched to a gene; V was cut back by 6 bases and J by 2 bases. DNA for the CDR3: TGTGCCAGCAGTACCCCCGTGGACAGGGTACTAGCGGGAGGCCACACAGATACGCAGTATTTT. Translation gives CASSTPVDRVLAGGHTDTQYF.

The chain uses TRBV27 and TRBJ2-7, with D maybe TRBD2 (5 bases). With 6 bases removed from V and 4 bases from J, the gap between germline ends came to 25 bases. The CDR3 totals 17 residues. Germline V gene sequence: CDR1 MNHEY, CDR2 SMNVEV (reference sequence). The CDR3 DNA reads TGTGCCAGCAGCCTCACCCGTCGGCTAGCCGGGCGTTACGAGCAGTACGTC. Translation: CASSLTRRLAGRYEQYV.

The chain uses TRBV15 and TRBJ2-3, with 15 bases lining up with TRBD2. The junction had 12 bases not matched to a gene; V was cut back by 6 bases and J by 2 bases. Germline CDR1 LNHNV, CDR2 YYDKDF (reference sequence). This CDR3 is built from 19 residues. CDR3 DNA sequence: TGTGCCACCAGTTTTCTCTGGACTAGCGGGGGGGCCTCCACAGATACGCAGTATTTT. Translated: CATSFLWTSGGASTDTQYF.

The CDR3 is CASSLAGTLEQYV. CDR3 nucleotide sequence: TGTGCCAGCAGTTTAGCGGGGACTTTGGAGCAGTACGTC. The chain joins TRBV28 to TRBJ2-7; D may be TRBD2 (6 bases). V was shortened by 2 bases and J by 7 bases, with 12 bases between the two germline ends. The germline V gene has CDR1 MDHEN and CDR2 SYDVKM. The CDR3 runs 13 residues.

J is TRBJ2-6 and V is TRBV28, with 7 bases lining up with TRBD2. Trimming took 6 bases from V and 0 from J; bases not matched to a gene: 14. The CDR3 has 19 residues. CDR1 is MDHEN, CDR2 SYDVKM, per germline. In nucleotides, the CDR3 is TGTGCCAGCAGCACCCGGTGGCTAGCGGTTAACTCTGGGGCCAACGTCCTGACTTTC. Translating gives CASSTRWLAVNSGANVLTF.

J is TRBJ2-5 and V is TRBV13; 7 bases map to TRBD2. Germline CDR1 PRHDT, CDR2 FYEKMQ (reference sequence). V shed 1 base and J 1 base; nucleotides not matched to a gene: 6. There are 16 residues in the CDR3. CDR3 amino acids: CASSLESGELQETQYF. DNA for the CDR3: TGTGCCAGCAGCTTAGAAAGCGGGGAGCTCCAAGAGACCCAGTACTTC.

This clonotype was counted only a few times. The chain carries TRBV15 and TRBJ2-1; maybe TRBD2 (5 bases). From germline, CDR1 is LNHNV and CDR2 YYDKDF (reference sequence). The CDR3 length is 15 residues. With 3 bases removed from V and 10 bases from J, the gap between germline ends came to 19 bases. Here the CDR3 reads CATSSESAWEKEQFF. CDR3 sequence (DNA): TGTGCCACCAGCAGCGAGTCGGCCTGGGAGAAAGAGCAGTTCTTC.

Regarding this clonotype: One end of the junction varies from germline; a read error may be responsible. The chain carries TRBV2 and TRBJ2-2; D unresolved. CDR1 is SNHLY and CDR2 is FYNNEI in the germline V gene. There are 13 residues in the CDR3. CDR3 in amino acids: CASSEKPTRELFF. The CDR3 coding sequence is TGTGCCAGCAGTGAAAAGCCCACCCGGGAGCTGTTTTTT.

The V gene is TRBV11-2, the J gene TRBJ2-6, with D perhaps matching TRBD2 (5 bases). Trimming stripped 5 bases from V and 1 base from J, with 6 bases between. The germline gives CDR1 SGHAT, CDR2 FQNNGV. This CDR3 region has 14 residues. CDR3 in amino acids: CASSRLSGANVLTF. CDR3 coding DNA: TGTGCCAGCAGCCGACTATCTGGGGCCAACGTCCTGACTTTC.

This chain links TRBV7-6 with TRBJ2-1; D uncertain. This CDR3 spans 13 amino acids. Germline CDR1 is SGHVS and CDR2 is FNYEAQ. V was trimmed by 1 base and J by 8 bases, leaving 9 bases between them. CDR3 DNA sequence: TGTGCCAGCAGCTTAGAGGTGGATGATGAGCAGTTCTTC. Residues: CASSLEVDDEQFF.

This clonotype was seen ten or more times. This sequence joins TRBV12-3 or TRBV12-4 and TRBJ2-7; the match to TRBD2 covers 12 bases. This CDR3 is 16 amino acids long. Unmatched junction bases numbered 11, after V lost 4 bases and J lost 7 bases. In DNA form, the CDR3 reads TGTGCCAGCAGTTCGACTAGCGGGGGACCTATGGGGGAGCAGTACGTC. Translating it yields CASSSTSGGPMGEQYV.

This clonotype was counted a few times. The rearrangement links TRBV27 to TRBJ2-5, with TRBD1 matching 7 bases. The CDR3 covers 15 residues. With V trimmed by 4 bases and J by 3 bases, 8 bases remained unmatched. The germline V gene has CDR1 MNHEY and CDR2 SMNVEV (reference sequence). CDR3 sequence reads: CASSSEQGHEETQYF. The CDR3 DNA follows: TGTGCCAGCAGTTCAGAACAGGGGCACGAAGAGACCCAGTACTTC.

There are many counts of this clonotype. The chain links TRBV2 to TRBJ2-2; tentatively, D is TRBD1 (5 bases). Between the trimmed V and J ends, which lost 2 bases and 2 bases, there was a span of 9 bases. There are 15 residues in the CDR3. Looked up from germline, CDR1 is SNHLY and CDR2 is FYNNEI. CDR3 DNA: TGTGCCAGCAGTGAATGGGGCGGAAACACCGGGGAGCTGTTTTTT. This translates into CASSEWGGNTGELFF.